The clone carrying this T cell receptor beta chain has more than one count but fewer than ten. Its specificity is unknown. The sample originates from a study of T cells in Graves' hyperthyroidism and ophthalmopathy. Study-wide results and caveats: For ophthalmopathy, model prediction preceded onset by a median about 6.2 months.

Patients were excluded because of uncontrolled infection, other autoimmune disease, pregnancy or lactation. The authors obtained PBMCs from over 8 ml of fresh peripheral blood. What was amplified from RNA transcripts were TCR beta CDR3 regions. Initially, a first-round RT-PCR of the TCR CDR3 employed the HTBI primer set. TCRdb analysed the multiplex PCR reads with MiXCR anew, one entry per CDR3 protein. The sample contains 300,000 to 500,000 distinct CDR3 sequences, around 15% of which appear only once. There are 15 residues in the CDR3. V dropped 2 bases and J dropped 0 bases, with 10 bases sitting between them.

The sample comprised blood. The source is a man in his fifties with Graves' ophthalmopathy. The chain links TRBV12-3 or TRBV12-4 to TRBJ1-1; TRBD1 might be the D (6 bases). Here the CDR3 reads CASSLTQGLNTEAFF. The CDR3 DNA reads as TGTGCCAGCAGTTTAACGCAGGGGTTGAACACTGAAGCTTTCTTT.